Below, 15 T cell receptor beta chains from the same sample are listed, as sequenced in a study of T-cell memory formation after mild COVID-19. TCRdb redid the calling of the 5' RACE reads with MiXCR, one entry per CDR3 protein. Altogether around 140,000 distinct CDR3 sequences are present, around 5.8% being singletons, with the ten largest covering just over 2%. The specimen was PBMCs or a T cell subset sorted from them (not recorded which). These receptors originate from an adult woman who had mild COVID-19 (a few samples of this study predate the infection). Cell type and time point are not known.

This clonotype was detected only a few times. V gene TRBV12-3 or TRBV12-4 combines with J gene TRBJ2-7; possible D gene TRBD1, 6 bases. This CDR3 is built from 14 residues. The V end was cut by 5 bases, the J end by 2 bases, with 13 bases between. The CDR3, as DNA: TGTGCCAGCAGTCGGGACATCTCAACCTACGAGCAGTACTTC. It translates to CASSRDISTYEQYF.

This clonotype was seen many times. V and J are TRBV7-9 and TRBJ2-6; D might be TRBD2 (5 bases). V gave up 1 base and J gave up 0 bases, with 7 bases separating them. CDR3 length equals 16 residues. The V gene's germline CDR1 is SEHNR and CDR2 FQNEAQ (reference sequence). In DNA form, the CDR3 reads TGTGCCAGCAGCTTAGTCCGGGGCTCTGGGGCCAACGTCCTGACTTTC. This sequence encodes CASSLVRGSGANVLTF.

This sequence joins TRBV3-1 and TRBJ2-2; D is unresolved. Germline-derived CDR1 and CDR2 are LGHDT and YNNKEL (reference sequence). Deletions cut 5 bases from V and 7 bases from J, with 11 bases between. The CDR3 spans 13 residues. The CDR3 coding sequence is TGTGCCAGCAGCTCTACGACAAACGGGGAGCTGTTTTTT. Translating gives CASSSTTNGELFF.

This clonotype appeared a few times. V and J are TRBV12-3 or TRBV12-4 and TRBJ1-5; D call uncertain. Trimming cost V 5 bases and J 5 bases, with 13 bases left between them. This CDR3 has 14 amino acids. CDR3: CASSTWTGDQPQHF. The CDR3 bases are TGTGCCAGCAGTACCTGGACCGGGGATCAGCCCCAGCATTTT.

This chain links TRBV6-5 with TRBJ2-1, with 14 positions matching TRBD2. J gave up 8 bases and V 5 bases, and 8 bases lay outside the gene matches. The CDR3 length is 16 residues. Germline V gene lookup returns CDR1 MNHEY and CDR2 SVGAGI. The CDR3 DNA follows: TGTGCCAGCAGTCCCCTGACTAGCGGGAGGGGGTATGAGCAGTTCTTC. Encoded protein: CASSPLTSGRGYEQFF.

This clonotype occurred many times. J is TRBJ1-2 and V is TRBV12-3 or TRBV12-4; no clear D gene. The CDR3 contains 14 residues. Trimming removed 10 bases at V and 2 bases at J, with 17 bases between. The DNA of the CDR3 is TGTGCCACCTCTAGATTGAGGAGAAACTATGGCTACACCTTC. Amino acids: CATSRLRRNYGYTF.

There are many counts of this clonotype. The CDR3 loop is CASSPVGGYGYTF. The CDR3 coding sequence is TGTGCCAGCAGCCCAGTGGGGGGCTATGGCTACACCTTC. The chain recombines TRBV7-2 with TRBJ1-2, with D perhaps matching TRBD1 (5 bases). This CDR3 region has 13 residues. The V end was cut by 5 bases, the J end by 4 bases, with 11 bases between. Germline V lookup: CDR1 SGHTA, CDR2 FQGNSA.

The J gene is TRBJ1-5, the V gene TRBV4-2; unclear D gene. The CDR3 contains 18 residues. Trimming shortened V by 0 bases and J by 2 bases, and 17 bases separated the two germline ends. Germline V CDR1 and CDR2: LGHNA, YNFKEQ. CDR3 in amino acids: CASSQDYRQGSRNQPQHF. The CDR3 DNA reads TGTGCCAGCAGCCAAGACTATAGGCAAGGGTCCCGCAATCAGCCCCAGCATTTT.

In this sample, this clonotype turned up many times. This sequence joins TRBV7-9 and TRBJ2-5, with D perhaps assigned TRBD1 or TRBD2 (5 bases each). The V end was cut by 8 bases, the J end by 3 bases, with 13 bases between. Germline V gene sequence: CDR1 SEHNR, CDR2 FQNEAQ (reference sequence). There are 13 residues in the CDR3. The CDR3 reads CASRPWGKETQYF. CDR3 nucleotides: TGTGCCAGCCGCCCTTGGGGGAAAGAGACCCAGTACTTC.

This clonotype was counted between two and nine times. This chain links TRBV3-1 with TRBJ2-2; 7 bases align to TRBD2. Germline lookup yields CDR1 LGHDT and CDR2 YNNKEL (reference sequence). V was pared by 2 bases and J by 0 bases, with 15 bases of the junction left unmatched. The CDR3 covers 20 residues. CDR3: CASSQILGASGSTNTGELFF. CDR3 in DNA: TGTGCCAGCAGCCAAATTCTAGGGGCTAGCGGCAGTACGAACACCGGGGAGCTGTTTTTT.

The chain links TRBV3-1 to TRBJ2-2, with D perhaps assigned TRBD1 or TRBD2 (6 bases each). Germline CDR1 and CDR2: LGHDT and YNNKEL (reference sequence). CDR3 size: 17 residues. V was shortened by 2 bases and J by 1 base, with 14 bases between the two germline ends. CDR3 sequence (DNA): TGTGCCAGCAGCCAATTTCGTGGGGGGCTGAACACCGGGGAGCTGTTTTTT. Protein product: CASSQFRGGLNTGELFF.

This clonotype occurred many times. This sequence joins TRBV7-2 and TRBJ2-3; D unclear. Germline CDR1 reads SGHTA; CDR2 reads FQGNSA. Trimming stripped 1 base from V and 1 base from J, with 9 bases between. The CDR3 spans 15 residues. The CDR3 sequence is CASSLDGVRTDTQYF. In nucleotides, the CDR3 is TGTGCCAGCAGCTTAGATGGGGTACGCACAGATACGCAGTATTTT.

This clonotype was counted many times. The rearrangement joins TRBV2 to TRBJ2-2; 8 bases are a match to TRBD1. CDR1 is SNHLY, CDR2 FYNNEI, per germline. The CDR3 loop spans 18 amino acids. J was trimmed by 5 bases and V by 3 bases; bases with no gene match: 14. This chain's CDR3 is CASSEGFGQGGGTGELFF. DNA of the CDR3: TGTGCCAGCAGTGAGGGATTTGGACAGGGAGGAGGAACCGGGGAGCTGTTTTTT.

The V gene is TRBV4-2, the J gene TRBJ2-7; 8 positions match TRBD1. The length of the CDR3 is 15 residues. The germline V gene has CDR1 LGHNA and CDR2 YNFKEQ. V dropped 4 bases and J dropped 4; count of bases not matched to a gene: 9. CDR3: CASSRNAQGAYEQYF. The DNA of the CDR3 is TGTGCCAGCAGCCGAAACGCGCAGGGGGCTTACGAGCAGTACTTC.

This clonotype was seen repeatedly, ten times or more. The chain recombines TRBV20-1 with TRBJ1-5, with TRBD1 as a possible D gene (6 bases). Germline V CDR1 and CDR2: DFQATT, SNEGSKA (reference sequence). The V end was cut by 5 bases, the J end by 2 bases, with 13 bases between. The CDR3 is made up of 14 amino acids. CDR3 sequence: CSAGGGGGNQPQHF. The CDR3 DNA reads TGCAGTGCTGGGGGGGGCGGAGGCAATCAGCCCCAGCATTTT.